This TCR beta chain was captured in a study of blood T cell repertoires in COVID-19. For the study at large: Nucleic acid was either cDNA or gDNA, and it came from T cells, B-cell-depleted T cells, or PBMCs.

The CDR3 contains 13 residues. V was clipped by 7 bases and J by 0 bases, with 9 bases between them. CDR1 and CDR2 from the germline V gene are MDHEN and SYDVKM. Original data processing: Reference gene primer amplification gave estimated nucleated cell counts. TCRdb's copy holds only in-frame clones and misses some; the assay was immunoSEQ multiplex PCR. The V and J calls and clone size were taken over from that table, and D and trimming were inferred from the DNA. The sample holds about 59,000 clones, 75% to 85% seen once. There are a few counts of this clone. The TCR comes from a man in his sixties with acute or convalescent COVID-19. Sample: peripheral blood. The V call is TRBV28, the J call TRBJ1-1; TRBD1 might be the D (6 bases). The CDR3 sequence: CASIGGVNTEAFF. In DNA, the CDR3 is TGTGCCAGCATAGGGGGGGTGAACACTGAAGCTTTCTTT.